The entry below describes one TCR beta chain. The V end lost 3 bases, the J end lost 3 bases, and 6 bases lay between the germline ends. The CDR3 is 12 amino acids. Germline V gene sequence: CDR1 MDHEN, CDR2 SYDVKM. Original processing notes: It was from reference gene primer amplification that nucleated cell counts were estimated. TCRdb keeps only in-frame clones here, not all; method: immunoSEQ multiplex PCR. The DNA was the basis for D and trimming; V, J and clone size are from that table. This table has some 200,000 clones, around 83% appearing once. This sample stems from a study of blood T cell repertoires in COVID-19. Study-wide background: Acute and convalescent COVID-19 specimens originated in the United States, Italy and Spain. Sample material is recorded as cDNA or gDNA derived from T cells, B-cell-depleted T cells, or PBMCs.

Source material: peripheral blood. The clonotype comes from a woman between 40 and 55 years old with acute or convalescent COVID-19. V is TRBV28 and J is TRBJ2-7; D unresolved. The chain's CDR3 is CASSFDNYEQYF. As DNA, the CDR3 is TGTGCCAGCAGTTTCGACAACTACGAGCAGTACTTC.